These 18 T cell receptor beta chains were sequenced from one sample in a study of cytomegalovirus exposure and HLA in healthy donors. Only in-frame clones appear in the TCRdb table, and some are missing; sequencing was by immunoSEQ multiplex PCR. Among 50,000 to 65,000 clones listed, roughly nine tenths were seen once. Sequencing was carried out using PBMCs. These receptors were collected from a woman aged 18-29 years in good health and CMV-seropositive.

The genes are TRBV2 and TRBJ2-5, with 12 positions matching TRBD2. This CDR3 has 17 residues. Germline V gene data show CDR1 as SNHLY and CDR2 as FYNNEI. V shed 6 bases, J shed 2 bases, and the junction held 10 bases outside the gene matches. The CDR3 sequence: CASRRPGTSGSQETQYF. For the CDR3, the DNA is TGTGCCAGCAGGAGGCCCGGGACTAGCGGGTCACAAGAGACCCAGTACTTC.

The V and J genes are TRBV5-5 and TRBJ1-2, with a tentative D call TRBD1 (5 bases). The germline V gene encodes CDR1 SGHKS and CDR2 YYEKEE (reference sequence). Trimming removed 6 bases at V and 4 bases at J, with 16 bases between. The CDR3 runs to 14 residues. In DNA form, the CDR3 reads TGTGCCAGCAACCAAGGGGTGGGGGGCTATGGCTACACCTTC. Its translation: CASNQGVGGYGYTF.

The genes are TRBV9 and TRBJ1-3, with a tentative D call TRBD1 (5 bases). CDR3 length: 16 amino acids. With 1 base removed from V and 2 bases from J, the gap between germline ends came to 13 bases. Germline-derived CDR1 and CDR2 are SGDLS and YYNGEE. The chain's CDR3 is CASSVFHQGAGNTIYF. CDR3 in DNA: TGTGCCAGCAGCGTATTTCATCAGGGTGCTGGAAACACCATATATTTT.

The chain has TRBV14 and TRBJ2-1, with TRBD2 matching 8 bases. CDR1 is SGHDN and CDR2 is FVKESK in the germline V gene. The CDR3 has 16 amino acids. Losses at the gene ends were 0 bases for V and 4 bases for J; bases not matched to a gene: 5. This CDR3 reads CASSQDRRGAYNEQFF. The CDR3 DNA is TGTGCCAGCAGCCAAGATCGGCGGGGGGCGTACAATGAGCAGTTCTTC.

This rearrangement joins TRBV5-6 to TRBJ2-7; TRBD1 is a possible D gene (6 bases). This CDR3 is 15 amino acids long. The V and J ends lost 4 bases and 1 base respectively, with 15 bases between them. Germline CDR1 SGHDT, CDR2 YYEEEE. The CDR3 sequence: CASSLRQVPSYEQYF. CDR3 nucleotide sequence: TGTGCCAGCAGCCTAAGACAGGTACCGTCCTACGAGCAGTACTTC.

The chain carries TRBV27 and TRBJ2-3; 15 nucleotides agree with TRBD2. Germline V gene sequence: CDR1 MNHEY, CDR2 SMNVEV (reference sequence). The CDR3 extends over 17 amino acids. The V gene end was trimmed by 3 bases and the J gene end by 6 bases; junction bases not matched to a gene: 7. The CDR3 sequence: CASSFQGLAGGRDTQYF. Here the CDR3 DNA reads TGTGCCAGCAGTTTCCAAGGACTAGCGGGGGGGCGGGATACGCAGTATTTT.

V and J are TRBV11-2 and TRBJ1-2; 8 positions agree with TRBD1. With V trimmed by 1 base and J by 3 bases, 10 bases remained unmatched. The CDR3 is made up of 17 amino acids. CDR1 is SGHAT and CDR2 is FQNNGV in the germline V gene. In DNA, the CDR3 is TGTGCCAGCAGCTTAGTCCCGGCGGGACAGGTAGACTATGGCTACACCTTC. It specifies CASSLVPAGQVDYGYTF. Full variable domain (rest looked up from reference TRBV11-2 and TRBJ1-2): EAGVAQSPRYKIIEKRQSVAFWCNPISGHATLYWYQQILGQGPKLLIQFQNNGVVDDSQLPKDRFSAERLKGVDSTLKIQPAKLEDSAVYLCASSLVPAGQVDYGYTFGSGTRLTVV.

This rearrangement joins TRBV10-3 to TRBJ2-1; 8 nucleotides match TRBD1. V was clipped by 6 bases and J by 5 bases; unmatched bases: 9. The germline V gene encodes CDR1 ENHRY and CDR2 SYGVKD. The CDR3 is 15 amino acids. The CDR3 region is CAISPGQAVNNEQFF. The CDR3 coding sequence is TGTGCCATCAGCCCGGGACAGGCGGTGAACAATGAGCAGTTCTTC.

This sequence joins TRBV5-6 and TRBJ1-2; D may be TRBD1 (6 bases). The germline V and J ends were trimmed by 0 bases and 5 bases, with 14 bases remaining between them. Germline assignment: CDR1 SGHDT and CDR2 YYEEEE. This CDR3 contains 15 residues. The CDR3 coding sequence is TGTGCCAGCAGCTTGGTGCCGCAGGGACATTATGGCTACACCTTC. Translated, it gives CASSLVPQGHYGYTF. Variable domain in full (rest from reference TRBV5-6 and TRBJ1-2): DAGVTQSPTHLIKTRGQQVTLRCSPKSGHDTVSWYQQALGQGPQFIFQYYEEEERQRGNFPDRFSGHQFPNYSSELNVNALLLGDSALYLCASSLVPQGHYGYTFGSGTRLTVV.

This sequence joins TRBV5-1 and TRBJ2-3; D is perhaps TRBD2 (6 bases). This CDR3 comprises 12 residues. The germline V and J ends were trimmed by 4 bases and 6 bases, with 9 bases remaining between them. Germline V gene data show CDR1 as SGHRS and CDR2 as YFSETQ. CDR3 in DNA: TGCGCCAGCAGCCGGGGGAGGGATACGCAGTATTTT. It encodes CASSRGRDTQYF.

V usage is TRBV6-1 and J usage is TRBJ2-2, with TRBD2 identical over 9 bases. The CDR3 is 16 amino acids. V shed 4 bases, J shed 3 bases, and the junction held 6 bases outside the gene matches. Germline V CDR1 and CDR2: MNHNS, SASEGT. The CDR3 is CASSVPRGGYTGELFF. CDR3 DNA sequence: TGTGCCAGCAGTGTCCCGCGGGGGGGCTACACCGGGGAGCTGTTTTTT.

This chain joins TRBV6-5 and TRBJ2-1, with D maybe TRBD2 (6 bases). CDR1 and CDR2 from the germline V gene are MNHEY and SVGAGI. The length of the CDR3 is 15 residues. The V gene lost 2 bases and the J gene lost 2 bases, with 10 bases spanning the gap. Here the CDR3 DNA reads TGTGCCAGCAGTTACCTCCCTAGCGCCTACAATGAGCAGTTCTTC. Its protein product is CASSYLPSAYNEQFF.

This clone was recorded only once. This sequence joins TRBV7-3 and TRBJ2-2; 12 nucleotides agree with TRBD1. The CDR3 consists of 19 residues. Germline V gene sequence: CDR1 SGHTA, CDR2 FQGTGA. Losses at the gene ends were 4 bases for V and 2 bases for J; bases not matched to a gene: 11. This chain's CDR3 is CASSSAGTGGMSNTGELFF. CDR3 DNA: TGTGCCAGCAGCTCCGCCGGGACAGGGGGCATGTCCAACACCGGGGAGCTGTTTTTT. Together with reference TRBV7-3 and TRBJ2-2, the CDR3 gives the full variable domain: GAGVSQTPSNKVTEKGKYVELRCDPISGHTALYWYRQSLGQGPEFLIYFQGTGAADDSGLPNDRFFAVRPEGSVSTLKIQRTERGDSAVYLCASSSAGTGGMSNTGELFFGEGSRLTVL.

The V call is TRBV11-1, the J call TRBJ2-2, with D possibly TRBD1 on 5 matching bases. Deletions cut 5 bases from V and 6 bases from J, with 16 bases between. This CDR3 has 15 amino acids. Germline CDR1 is SGHAT and CDR2 is FQDESV (reference sequence). The CDR3 bases are TGTGCCAGCAGCCCGCTTGACAGCTCACCCGGGGAGCTGTTTTTT. Protein sequence: CASSPLDSSPGELFF.

The rearrangement uses TRBV28 and TRBJ2-1; 8 bases fit TRBD2. The ends lost 7 bases at V and 4 bases at J; junction bases unmatched: 6. Germline V gene sequence: CDR1 MDHEN, CDR2 SYDVKM. The CDR3 spans 14 residues. This CDR3 reads CASNIGGDYNEQFF. CDR3 coding DNA: TGTGCCAGCAATATCGGGGGGGATTACAATGAGCAGTTCTTC.

The rearrangement uses TRBV28 and TRBJ1-2, with D tentatively TRBD1 (5 bases). Germline lookup yields CDR1 MDHEN and CDR2 SYDVKM. This CDR3 comprises 14 residues. V was shortened by 6 bases and J by 2 bases, with 13 bases between the two germline ends. CDR3 coding DNA: TGTGCCAGCAGCATGCCCGGGGGGAACTATGGCTACACCTTC. Translation gives CASSMPGGNYGYTF.

The J gene is TRBJ2-1, the V gene TRBV4-1; 15 bases match TRBD2. This CDR3 region has 16 residues. CDR1 and CDR2 from the germline V gene are MGHRA and YSYEKL. Unmatched junction bases numbered 5, after V lost 0 bases and J lost 11 bases. CDR3 loop: CASSQDEGLAGGKQFF. CDR3 nucleotide sequence: TGCGCCAGCAGCCAAGATGAGGGACTAGCGGGGGGAAAGCAGTTCTTC.

The chain joins TRBV6-1 to TRBJ2-7, with 10 bases lining up with TRBD2. CDR1 is MNHNS, CDR2 SASEGT, per germline. The CDR3 is 15 amino acids. The V gene end was trimmed by 4 bases and the J gene end by 7 bases; junction bases not matched to a gene: 10. This CDR3 is CASSVPGLAIREQYF. CDR3 bases: TGTGCCAGCAGTGTCCCGGGACTAGCGATTCGGGAGCAGTACTTC.